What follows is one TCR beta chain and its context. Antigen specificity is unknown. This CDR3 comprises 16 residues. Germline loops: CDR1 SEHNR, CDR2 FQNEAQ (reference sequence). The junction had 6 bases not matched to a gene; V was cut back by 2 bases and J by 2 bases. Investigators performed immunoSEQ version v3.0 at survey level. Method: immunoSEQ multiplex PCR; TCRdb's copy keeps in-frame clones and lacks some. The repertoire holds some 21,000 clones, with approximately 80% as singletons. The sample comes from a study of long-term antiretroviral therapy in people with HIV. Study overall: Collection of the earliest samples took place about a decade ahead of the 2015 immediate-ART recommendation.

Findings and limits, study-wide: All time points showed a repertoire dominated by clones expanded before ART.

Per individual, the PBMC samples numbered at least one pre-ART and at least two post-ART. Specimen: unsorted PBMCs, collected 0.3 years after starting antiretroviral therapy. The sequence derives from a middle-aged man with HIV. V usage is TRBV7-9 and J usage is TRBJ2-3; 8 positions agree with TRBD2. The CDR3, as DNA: TGTGCCAGCAGCTTATGGCTAGCGGGTCCCACAGATACGCAGTATTTT. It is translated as CASSLWLAGPTDTQYF.